The TCR beta chain described here comes from a study of T cell responses to AZD1222 COVID-19 vaccine (dated by TCRdb to the early 2020s). About the study as a whole: AZD1222 recipients whose second dose came at about 4 weeks and those whose second dose came at about 12 weeks were combined into one group, since spike-specific TCR depth and breadth did not differ between the two schedules. TCR sequencing covered about 230 trial participants: 200 to 210 given two doses of AZD1222 and about 26 given two doses of MenACWY control vaccine. Trial participants were enrolled by age into 18-55, 56-69 and 70-plus year subgroups, with roughly 160, 29 and 62 TCR-sequenced participants respectively. What the work shows at the level of the full study, not this receptor alone: Participants were mostly white British and included more females than males, and it was suggested by the authors that clonal diversity may have been underestimated. Vaccine-associated CD4 TCRs spanned the whole spike protein, with dominant responses in regions 160-218 and 743-854. Reportedly, close to half of the unique spike-specific TCRs recognized epitopes lying outside the regions that are mutated in the B.1.351 and B.1.1.7 variants. After two AZD1222 doses, both the breadth and the depth of spike-specific TCRs were significantly higher than at day 0 and than in MenACWY recipients. Conclusions about previously exposed vaccinees are limited because only a handful of AZD1222 recipients were SARS-CoV-2 seropositive at baseline. The 56-69-year group was small, and its depth increase did not reach significance, likely because of low power. Because no samples from the day 14 peak response were available, repertoires could be characterized only after the peak T cell response.

Per the germline V gene, SGHRS is the CDR1 and YFSETQ is the CDR2. At the junction V is shortened by 0 bases and J by 9 bases; bases outside the gene matches: 5. The CDR3 spans 13 residues, from the cysteine through the phenylalanine. Only the CDR3 DNA is retained, 39 bases long and in frame from the first base. The CDR3 regions of human TCRbeta chains were subjected to immunosequencing. Per the source publication's procedure: TCRs in the repertoires were matched against a reference library of SARS-CoV-2-specific TCRs that had been generated with the MIRA antigen-specificity platform. Breadth was defined as the fraction of unique TCRs that were SARS-CoV-2-associated, and depth was defined as the fraction of total T cells that were SARS-CoV-2-associated. Each spike-specific TCR was assigned to its reactive spike region and to a CD4 or CD8 class using the MIRA data. Log10-transformed breadth and depth values were compared by one-way ANOVA with Sidak's multiple comparisons tests. TCRdb stores this immuneACCESS table with in-frame sequences only. Part of the clones is absent; in the studies checked, under half of the shortfall reflects unresolved V genes, and no reason is known for the rest. That table gives V, J and clone size, and the DNA gave D and trimming. The sample contains approximately 150,000 clones, around 90% of them found a single time. The ten largest clones capture less than 3% of the sample.

The label giving this sample's time point can be read as: baseline before first vaccination. Vaccinee samples were obtained from the UK trials COV001 and COV002, which included a single-blind randomized controlled phase 2/3 trial of AZD1222 (ChAdOx1 nCoV-19) in healthy adults. For TCRbeta chain sequencing, PBMC samples from trial participants were taken at day 0 and at day 28 after the second dose. Comments on this clone: This receptor's antigen is unknown. No qualities accompany the bases; no much larger clone lies one base away.

The sequence derives from an adult in good health. The chain links TRBV5-1 with TRBJ1-1; TRBD1 agrees with 7 junctional bases. Material: peripheral blood, obtained on day 0 of AZD1222 vaccination. CDR3 region: CASSLERQGKAFF. The DNA reads TGCGCCAGCAGCTTGGAGAGACAGGGAAAAGCTTTCTTT.